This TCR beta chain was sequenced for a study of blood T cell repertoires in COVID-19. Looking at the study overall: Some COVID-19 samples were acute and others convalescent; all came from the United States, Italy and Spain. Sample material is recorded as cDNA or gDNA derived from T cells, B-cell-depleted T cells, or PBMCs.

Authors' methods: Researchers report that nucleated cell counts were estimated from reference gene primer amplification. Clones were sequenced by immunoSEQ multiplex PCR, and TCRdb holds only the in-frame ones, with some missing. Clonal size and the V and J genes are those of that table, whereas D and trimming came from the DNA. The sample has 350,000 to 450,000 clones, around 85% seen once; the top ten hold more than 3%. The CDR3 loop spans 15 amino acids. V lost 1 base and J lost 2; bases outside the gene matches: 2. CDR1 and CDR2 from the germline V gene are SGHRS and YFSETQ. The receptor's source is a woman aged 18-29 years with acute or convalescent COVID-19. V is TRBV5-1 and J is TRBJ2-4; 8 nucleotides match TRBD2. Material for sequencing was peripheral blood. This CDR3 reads CASSLTGGPKNIQYF. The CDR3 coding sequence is TGCGCCAGCAGCTTGACGGGAGGGCCCAAAAACATTCAGTACTTC.